This is a list of T cell receptor beta chains from one sample in a study of human T cells and chemical hapten exposure. TCRdb reprocessed the RACE reads via MiXCR and lists one record per CDR3 protein. The sample has about 69,000 distinct CDR3 sequences, over 9% seen once; the top ten hold about 6.6%. The material was whole blood, obtained in connection with sensitization to the hapten diphenylcyclopropenone (DPC). These TCRs come from a woman in her fifties or sixties with alopecia areata. Some clones in this sample may be carry-over from other donors' samples. Both conserved end residues are part of each CDR3. Fields, in order: V gene, D gene, CDR3 length, J gene, clone size, CDR3 DNA, CDR3 protein. A D gene is named only where the DNA matches it firmly. Clone size, where shown, is once, few, many, or a class for clones that have expanded.

v_gene: TRBV19; d_gene: TRBD2; len: 14; j_gene: TRBJ2-1; abundance: NA; CDR3nt: TGTGCCAGTAGTCTCGGACTAGCTGGGGATGAGCAGTTCTTC; CDR3aa: CASSLGLAGDEQFF
v_gene: TRBV20-1; d_gene: NA; len: 15; j_gene: TRBJ1-4; abundance: few; CDR3nt: TGCAGTGCTAGAGTACTCGGCGATACCAATGAAAAACTGTTTTTT; CDR3aa: CSARVLGDTNEKLFF
v_gene: TRBV20-1; d_gene: NA; len: 16; j_gene: TRBJ2-7; abundance: few; CDR3nt: TGCAGTGCTAGGGGTCCCCGGGCCCTGAGCTCCTACGAGCAGTACTTC; CDR3aa: CSARGPRALSSYEQYF
v_gene: TRBV29-1; d_gene: NA; len: 12; j_gene: TRBJ2-1; abundance: many; CDR3nt: TGCAGCGTTGAAGATCATCTGGATGAGCAGTTCTTC; CDR3aa: CSVEDHLDEQFF
v_gene: TRBV29-1; d_gene: TRBD2; len: 14; j_gene: TRBJ2-7; abundance: NA; CDR3nt: TGCAGCGTTGCTCAGCGGGAGAGGTCCTACGAGCAGTACTTC; CDR3aa: CSVAQRERSYEQYF
v_gene: TRBV28; d_gene: NA; len: 13; j_gene: TRBJ1-2; abundance: many; CDR3nt: TGTGCCAGCAGTCTACTAGACAGCTATGGCTACACCTTC; CDR3aa: CASSLLDSYGYTF
v_gene: TRBV7-3; d_gene: NA; len: 13; j_gene: TRBJ1-2; abundance: many; CDR3nt: TGTGCCAGCAGCCCACCAGGGAACTATGGCTACACCTTC; CDR3aa: CASSPPGNYGYTF
v_gene: TRBV5-4; d_gene: NA; len: 14; j_gene: TRBJ1-1; abundance: few; CDR3nt: TGTGCCAGCAGCTTAGGACAGACGAACACTGAAGCTTTCTTT; CDR3aa: CASSLGQTNTEAFF
v_gene: TRBV3-1; d_gene: NA; len: 15; j_gene: TRBJ1-2; abundance: few; CDR3nt: TGTGCCAGCAGCCTCCCGACGGGGGAGGAGGTTAGCTACACCTTC; CDR3aa: CASSLPTGEEVSYTF
v_gene: TRBV11-1; d_gene: NA; len: 16; j_gene: TRBJ2-1; abundance: many; CDR3nt: TGTGCCAGCAGCTTTCGGACTCGGAGAGCCTACAATGAGCAGTTCTTC; CDR3aa: CASSFRTRRAYNEQFF
v_gene: TRBV24-1; d_gene: NA; len: 15; j_gene: TRBJ2-2; abundance: many; CDR3nt: TGTGCCACCAGTTGCCGGGAGCCAAACACCGGGGAGCTGTTTTTT; CDR3aa: CATSCREPNTGELFF
v_gene: TRBV7-3; d_gene: NA; len: 16; j_gene: TRBJ2-2; abundance: few; CDR3nt: TGTGCCAGCAGCTTATTCGGGACCTCGGTCACCGGGGAGCTGTTTTTT; CDR3aa: CASSLFGTSVTGELFF
v_gene: TRBV7-8; d_gene: NA; len: 16; j_gene: TRBJ1-5; abundance: many; CDR3nt: TGTGCCAGCAGCGCCACCGGGACGGCCATCAATCAGCCCCAGCATTTT; CDR3aa: CASSATGTAINQPQHF
v_gene: TRBV29-1; d_gene: NA; len: 12; j_gene: TRBJ1-1; abundance: NA; CDR3nt: TGCAGCGTTGTAGGGGAGAACACTGAAGCTTTCTTT; CDR3aa: CSVVGENTEAFF
v_gene: TRBV12-3/TRBV12-4; d_gene: NA; len: 14; j_gene: TRBJ1-6; abundance: many; CDR3nt: TGTGCCAGCAGTTTACAGGGGTTAGATTCACCCCTCCACTTT; CDR3aa: CASSLQGLDSPLHF
v_gene: TRBV2; d_gene: TRBD2; len: 12; j_gene: TRBJ2-7; abundance: many; CDR3nt: TGTGCCAGCAGCGGGAGGGTCGGCGAGCAGTACTTC; CDR3aa: CASSGRVGEQYF
v_gene: TRBV5-1; d_gene: NA; len: 14; j_gene: TRBJ2-3; abundance: many; CDR3nt: TGCGCCAGCAGCTTGGATGCAGGGTCAGATACGCAGTATTTT; CDR3aa: CASSLDAGSDTQYF
v_gene: TRBV4-1; d_gene: NA; len: 16; j_gene: TRBJ2-7; abundance: NA; CDR3nt: TGCGCCAGCAGCCCGGCGGGCAGTTTCTCTTCCTACGAGCAGTACTTC; CDR3aa: CASSPAGSFSSYEQYF
v_gene: TRBV7-9; d_gene: NA; len: 13; j_gene: TRBJ1-4; abundance: few; CDR3nt: TGTGCCAGCAGCTTTTCGGCTAATGAAAAACTGTTTTTT; CDR3aa: CASSFSANEKLFF
v_gene: TRBV5-1; d_gene: TRBD2; len: 17; j_gene: TRBJ2-2; abundance: many; CDR3nt: TGCGCCAGCAGCCCCAAGACTAGCGGGAGCTCTTTCGGGGAGCTGTTTTTT; CDR3aa: CASSPKTSGSSFGELFF
v_gene: TRBV5-1; d_gene: TRBD2; len: 16; j_gene: TRBJ2-1; abundance: few; CDR3nt: TGCGCCAGCAGCCCGAAGCAAGCGGGAGCCTACAATGAGCAGTTCTTC; CDR3aa: CASSPKQAGAYNEQFF
v_gene: TRBV29-1; d_gene: NA; len: 13; j_gene: TRBJ2-5; abundance: few; CDR3nt: TGCAGCGTTGAAATTCTAGCAGGAGAGACCCAGTACTTC; CDR3aa: CSVEILAGETQYF
v_gene: TRBV11-2; d_gene: TRBD1; len: 15; j_gene: TRBJ1-5; abundance: few; CDR3nt: TGTGCCAGCAGCCCTACAGGGGGTATGAATCAGCCCCAGCATTTT; CDR3aa: CASSPTGGMNQPQHF
v_gene: TRBV20-1; d_gene: TRBD1; len: 17; j_gene: TRBJ1-2; abundance: few; CDR3nt: TGCAGTGCTACGGGCTGGACAGGGGCCGGGGTTGGCTATGGCTACACCTTC; CDR3aa: CSATGWTGAGVGYGYTF
v_gene: TRBV3-1; d_gene: NA; len: 13; j_gene: TRBJ1-1; abundance: NA; CDR3nt: TGTGCCAGCAGCCACCTCGGACAAGATGAAGCTTTCTTT; CDR3aa: CASSHLGQDEAFF
v_gene: TRBV10-1; d_gene: NA; len: 15; j_gene: TRBJ2-1; abundance: many; CDR3nt: TGCGCCAGCAGTGAAAACCCCCATGGACGGAATGAGCAGTTCTTC; CDR3aa: CASSENPHGRNEQFF
v_gene: TRBV2; d_gene: NA; len: 17; j_gene: TRBJ2-1; abundance: many; CDR3nt: TGTGCCAGCAGCCTCCGGGACCCCGGGGCGACCTACAATGAGCAGTTCTTC; CDR3aa: CASSLRDPGATYNEQFF
v_gene: TRBV6-2/TRBV6-3; d_gene: TRBD1; len: 13; j_gene: TRBJ2-5; abundance: many; CDR3nt: TGTGCCAGTGGGGACAGCCACCCTGGGACCCAGTACTTC; CDR3aa: CASGDSHPGTQYF
v_gene: TRBV5-1; d_gene: NA; len: 16; j_gene: TRBJ2-3; abundance: NA; CDR3nt: TGCGCCAGCAGCTTGGACGGGGCCACAAGCACAGATACGCAGTATTTT; CDR3aa: CASSLDGATSTDTQYF
v_gene: TRBV19; d_gene: NA; len: 14; j_gene: TRBJ2-1; abundance: many; CDR3nt: TGTGCCAGTAGTCCACGAGGTGATGACAATGAGCAGTTCTTC; CDR3aa: CASSPRGDDNEQFF
v_gene: TRBV3-1; d_gene: TRBD2; len: 15; j_gene: TRBJ2-5; abundance: many; CDR3nt: TGTGCCAGCAGCCAAGTAACGGGAGGGCACGAGACCCAGTACTTC; CDR3aa: CASSQVTGGHETQYF
v_gene: TRBV3-1; d_gene: TRBD1; len: 20; j_gene: TRBJ2-6; abundance: NA; CDR3nt: TGTGCCAGCAGCTCCCGGACAGGGGGCGTAGTAGGGACTGGGGCCAACGTCCTGACTTTC; CDR3aa: CASSSRTGGVVGTGANVLTF
v_gene: TRBV20-1; d_gene: NA; len: 20; j_gene: TRBJ2-2; abundance: many; CDR3nt: TGCAGTGCTAGAGCCCGAGTCGGTGGTGCCTCCTCGTCGAACACCGGGGAGCTGTTTTTT; CDR3aa: CSARARVGGASSSNTGELFF
v_gene: TRBV7-9; d_gene: TRBD2; len: 15; j_gene: TRBJ2-7; abundance: few; CDR3nt: TGTGCCAGCAGCTTATCTAGCGGGGGTTTCTACGAGCAGTACTTC; CDR3aa: CASSLSSGGFYEQYF
v_gene: TRBV16; d_gene: NA; len: 13; j_gene: TRBJ1-6; abundance: few; CDR3nt: TGTGCCAGCAGCCTAAACAGGAATTCACCCCTCCACTTT; CDR3aa: CASSLNRNSPLHF
v_gene: TRBV29-1; d_gene: NA; len: 16; j_gene: TRBJ2-7; abundance: many; CDR3nt: TGCAGCGTAGTGGGGGGAAGTTCAGCCTTTTCCTACGAGCAGTACTTC; CDR3aa: CSVVGGSSAFSYEQYF
v_gene: TRBV18; d_gene: NA; len: 14; j_gene: TRBJ1-2; abundance: many; CDR3nt: TGTGCCAGCTCACTCGCCGTGAGGGACTATGGCTACACCTTC; CDR3aa: CASSLAVRDYGYTF
v_gene: TRBV29-1; d_gene: NA; len: 11; j_gene: TRBJ2-1; abundance: few; CDR3nt: TGCAGCGTTGGAGGACTATCTGAGCAGTTCTTC; CDR3aa: CSVGGLSEQFF
v_gene: TRBV20-1; d_gene: NA; len: 15; j_gene: TRBJ2-1; abundance: many; CDR3nt: TGCAGTGCTACGAGTCAGGGGCTTATCTACAATGAGCAGTTCTTC; CDR3aa: CSATSQGLIYNEQFF
v_gene: TRBV7-2; d_gene: TRBD2; len: 14; j_gene: TRBJ2-1; abundance: NA; CDR3nt: TGTGCCAGCGGGGGCCTAGCGGGAATGGGTGAGCAGTTCTTC; CDR3aa: CASGGLAGMGEQFF
v_gene: TRBV5-1; d_gene: NA; len: 14; j_gene: TRBJ2-5; abundance: few; CDR3nt: TGCGCCAGCAGCTTGTCTGGTGCGCTCGAGACCCAGTACTTC; CDR3aa: CASSLSGALETQYF
v_gene: TRBV7-9; d_gene: NA; len: 14; j_gene: TRBJ1-2; abundance: NA; CDR3nt: TGTGCCAGCACCGCAGGGAGGGAACCCTATGGCTACACCTTC; CDR3aa: CASTAGREPYGYTF
v_gene: TRBV12-3/TRBV12-4; d_gene: NA; len: 14; j_gene: TRBJ2-2; abundance: NA; CDR3nt: TGTGCCAGCAGTTTATTGAAGAACACCGGGGAGCTGTTTTTT; CDR3aa: CASSLLKNTGELFF
v_gene: TRBV29-1; d_gene: NA; len: 13; j_gene: TRBJ2-3; abundance: few; CDR3nt: TGCAGCGTCCAAGACTACCTCACAGATACGCAGTATTTT; CDR3aa: CSVQDYLTDTQYF
v_gene: TRBV11-2; d_gene: TRBD1; len: 13; j_gene: TRBJ2-1; abundance: many; CDR3nt: TGTGCCAGCAGCTTAAGGGGGCTTAATGAGCAGTTCTTC; CDR3aa: CASSLRGLNEQFF
v_gene: TRBV10-2; d_gene: NA; len: 12; j_gene: TRBJ2-7; abundance: few; CDR3nt: TGCGCCAGCAGTATTAATTGGTACGAGCAGTACTTC; CDR3aa: CASSINWYEQYF
v_gene: TRBV29-1; d_gene: NA; len: 14; j_gene: TRBJ2-3; abundance: NA; CDR3nt: TGCAGCGTTGGGGCAGTACTTAACACAGATACGCAGTATTTT; CDR3aa: CSVGAVLNTDTQYF
v_gene: TRBV12-3/TRBV12-4; d_gene: NA; len: 13; j_gene: TRBJ2-5; abundance: NA; CDR3nt: TGTGCCAGCAGTCCGGGACTTCAAGAGACCCAGTACTTC; CDR3aa: CASSPGLQETQYF
v_gene: TRBV10-2; d_gene: NA; len: 14; j_gene: TRBJ2-3; abundance: many; CDR3nt: TGCGCCAGCAGTGAGTCGAAAGGTGCAGATACGCAGTATTTT; CDR3aa: CASSESKGADTQYF
v_gene: TRBV10-2; d_gene: NA; len: 13; j_gene: TRBJ1-1; abundance: many; CDR3nt: TGCGCCACTACCCCCCCAGGGCCCACTGAAGCTTTCTTT; CDR3aa: CATTPPGPTEAFF
v_gene: TRBV5-1; d_gene: NA; len: 13; j_gene: TRBJ2-7; abundance: NA; CDR3nt: TGCGCCAGCAGCTTGGCGGCGAGGGACGAGCAGTACTTC; CDR3aa: CASSLAARDEQYF
v_gene: TRBV7-9; d_gene: TRBD1; len: 15; j_gene: TRBJ1-2; abundance: many; CDR3nt: TGTGCCAGCAGCCCCAGGGGGGGTCACGGCTATGGCTACACCTTC; CDR3aa: CASSPRGGHGYGYTF
v_gene: TRBV10-2; d_gene: NA; len: 19; j_gene: TRBJ1-4; abundance: few; CDR3nt: TGCGCCAGCAGTATCTCGGGGATCGGAATTACGGCAACTAATGAAAAACTGTTTTTT; CDR3aa: CASSISGIGITATNEKLFF
v_gene: TRBV11-1; d_gene: NA; len: 14; j_gene: TRBJ2-1; abundance: few; CDR3nt: TGTGCCAGCAGCTCGGCGGGCGGGCACAATGAGCAGTTCTTC; CDR3aa: CASSSAGGHNEQFF